The 9 T cell receptor beta chains below come from one sample, sequenced in a study of blood T cell repertoires in COVID-19. Only in-frame clones appear in the TCRdb table, and some are missing; sequencing was by immunoSEQ multiplex PCR. The table includes about 200,000 clones, 84% detected once. Input material: peripheral blood. These receptors were collected from a woman aged 80 or older with COVID-19, enrolled during active disease.

The rearrangement joins TRBV10-3 to TRBJ1-6, with a weak D call TRBD1 (5 bases). Germline CDR1 reads ENHRY; CDR2 reads SYGVKD. The CDR3 is 18 residues long. Trimming took 0 bases from V and 6 from J, leaving 18 bases between them. The CDR3 DNA reads TGTGCCATCAGTGAGTCCTACGAGAACAGGCGCCGTAATTCACCCCTCCACTTT. Its protein is CAISESYENRRRNSPLHF.

This clone occurred once. The chain is built from TRBV11-2 and TRBJ1-4, with D uncertain. This CDR3 has 13 residues. Trimming removed 1 base from V and 15 bases from J, with 15 bases in between. CDR1 is SGHAT and CDR2 is FQNNGV in the germline V gene. This CDR3 is CASSLGVRGTVFF. In DNA form, the CDR3 reads TGTGCCAGCAGCTTAGGGGTTCGCGGAACGGTGTTTTTT. The variable domain in full, with the rest retrieved from reference TRBV11-2 and TRBJ1-4, is EAGVAQSPRYKIIEKRQSVAFWCNPISGHATLYWYQQILGQGPKLLIQFQNNGVVDDSQLPKDRFSAERLKGVDSTLKIQPAKLEDSAVYLCASSLGVRGTVFFGSGTQLSVL.

The chain employs TRBV7-9 and TRBJ2-5, with 9 bases lining up with TRBD2. Trimming removed 5 bases from V and 4 bases from J; junction bases left unmatched: 5. The germline CDR1 and CDR2 sequences are SEHNR and FQNEAQ (reference sequence). This CDR3 is built from 14 residues. CDR3 protein: CASSRRGGGETQYF. In nucleotides, the CDR3 is TGTGCCAGCAGCCGCCGCGGGGGGGGAGAGACCCAGTACTTC. Together with reference TRBV7-9 and TRBJ2-5, the CDR3 gives the full variable domain: DTGVSQNPRHKITKRGQNVTFRCDPISEHNRLYWYRQTLGQGPEFLTYFQNEAQLEKSRLLSDRFSAERPKGSFSTLEIQRTEQGDSAMYLCASSRRGGGETQYFGPGTRLLVL.

The chain employs TRBV5-1 and TRBJ2-6; no firm D call. V lost 5 bases to trimming and J lost 0 bases, with 9 bases between them. This CDR3 contains 15 residues. Germline CDR1 is SGHRS and CDR2 is YFSETQ. CDR3 bases: TGCGCCAGCAGGGCCGCAAGCTCTGGGGCCAACGTCCTGACTTTC. Translating it yields CASRAASSGANVLTF.

This clone was detected a few times. This chain joins TRBV27 and TRBJ1-6, with TRBD1 matching over 8 bases. Germline V CDR1 and CDR2: MNHEY, SMNVEV (reference sequence). The CDR3 is 15 residues long. With 6 bases clipped from V and 8 bases from J, the junction kept 9 bases outside the gene matches. The CDR3 nucleotides read TGTGCCAGCAGATACGGACAGGGAGGGTATTCACCCCTCCACTTT. It specifies CASRYGQGGYSPLHF.

This sequence joins TRBV4-1 and TRBJ2-5, with 11 bases identical to TRBD1. Unmatched junction bases numbered 3, after V lost 4 bases and J lost 5 bases. The CDR3 spans 14 residues. Germline V lookup: CDR1 MGHRA, CDR2 YSYEKL. The CDR3 nucleotides are TGCGCCAGCAGCCCCTGGACAGGGGGCGAGACCCAGTACTTC. Protein sequence: CASSPWTGGETQYF.

J is TRBJ1-1 and V is TRBV6-1, with no clear D. This CDR3 comprises 16 residues. The germline gives CDR1 MNHNS, CDR2 SASEGT. Trimming left V 0 bases short and J 1 base short, with 12 bases between. CDR3 bases: TGTGCCAGCAGTGAAGCTTATTATTTGGCGAACACTGAAGCTTTCTTT. It translates to CASSEAYYLANTEAFF.

CDR3 sequence: CASSEAQQGSKKAFF. CDR3 nucleotide sequence: TGTGCCAGCAGTGAAGCGCAACAGGGTTCAAAGAAAGCTTTCTTT. This chain connects TRBV2 to TRBJ1-1; possibly TRBD1 for D (6 bases). The CDR3 is 15 amino acids. Germline assignment: CDR1 SNHLY and CDR2 FYNNEI. Trimming removed 0 bases at V and 9 bases at J, with 17 bases between.

This chain joins TRBV4-1 and TRBJ2-5; weak D call: TRBD2 (6 bases). The CDR3 is made up of 14 amino acids. The V end lost 0 bases, the J end lost 4 bases, and 9 bases lay between the germline ends. Per the germline V gene, CDR1 is MGHRA and CDR2 is YSYEKL. CDR3 region: CASSQDAGSETQYF. The CDR3 nucleotides read TGCGCCAGCAGCCAAGATGCGGGGTCAGAGACCCAGTACTTC.